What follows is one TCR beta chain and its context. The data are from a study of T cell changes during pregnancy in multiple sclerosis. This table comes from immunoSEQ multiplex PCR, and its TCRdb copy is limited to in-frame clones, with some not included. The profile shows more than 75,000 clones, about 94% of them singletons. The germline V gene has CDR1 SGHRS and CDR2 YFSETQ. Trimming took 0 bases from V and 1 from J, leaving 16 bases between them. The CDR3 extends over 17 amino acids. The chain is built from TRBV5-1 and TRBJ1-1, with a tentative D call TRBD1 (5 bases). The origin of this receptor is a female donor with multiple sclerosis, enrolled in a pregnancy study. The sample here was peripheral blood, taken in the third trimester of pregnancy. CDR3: CASSLDTGGAGNTEAFF. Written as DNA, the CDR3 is TGCGCCAGCAGCTTGGACACAGGAGGGGCAGGGAACACTGAAGCTTTCTTT.